This passage covers 9 T cell receptor beta chains from one sample sequenced in a study of T-cell memory formation after mild COVID-19. TCRdb ran MiXCR on the 5' RACE reads and lists one entry per CDR3 protein. The profile covers 170,000 or so distinct CDR3 sequences, with 20% to 25% appearing a single time and about 23% taken by the ten largest. The sample comprised PBMCs or a T cell subset sorted from them (not recorded which). The receptor source for this set is an adult woman who had mild COVID-19 (a few samples of this study predate the infection). Cell type and time point are not known.

The CDR3 region is CASSSRETGELFF. CDR3 in DNA: TGTGCCAGCAGTTCCAGGGAGACCGGGGAGCTGTTTTTT. This sequence joins TRBV6-5 and TRBJ2-2; D is possibly TRBD1 or TRBD2 (5 bases each). The CDR3 is 13 residues long. The germline CDR1 and CDR2 sequences are MNHEY and SVGAGI. V was shortened by 4 bases and J by 5 bases, with 8 bases between the two germline ends.

This clonotype was seen more than once but under ten times. V gene TRBV9 combines with J gene TRBJ1-1; D not certain. The ends were cut back, 0 bases at V and 1 base at J, with 7 bases in the middle. CDR1 is SGDLS, CDR2 YYNGEE, per germline. The CDR3 covers 14 residues. CDR3 region: CASSVVTPNTEAFF. CDR3 nucleotide sequence: TGTGCCAGCAGCGTAGTAACACCGAACACTGAAGCTTTCTTT.

The rearrangement joins TRBV7-8 to TRBJ1-5; D is undetermined. Germline CDR1 is SGHVS and CDR2 is FQNEAQ. V was clipped by 3 bases and J by 2 bases, with 11 bases between them. This CDR3 is built from 15 residues. This chain's CDR3 is CASSFSRAGNQPQHF. The CDR3 DNA is TGTGCCAGCAGCTTTTCCCGGGCTGGCAATCAGCCCCAGCATTTT.

The table lists this clonotype with a few counts. This sequence joins TRBV12-5 and TRBJ2-1; 9 bases agree with TRBD2. The CDR3 runs 18 residues. Germline loops: CDR1 LGHNT, CDR2 FRNRAP. Trimming took 1 base from V and 7 from J; bases not matched to a gene: 14. The CDR3 nucleotides read TGTGCTAGTGGTTTGGCTTCCGGGACTAGCAATTGGGGGAATGAGCAGTTCTTC. It yields the protein CASGLASGTSNWGNEQFF.

The chain joins TRBV2 to TRBJ2-5; D not certain. The CDR3 runs 16 residues. The V end was cut by 0 bases, the J end by 1 base, with 12 bases between. The V gene's germline CDR1 is SNHLY and CDR2 FYNNEI. The CDR3 is CASSEADRTVQETQYF. Here the CDR3 DNA reads TGTGCCAGCAGTGAAGCTGATAGGACGGTCCAAGAGACCCAGTACTTC.

The chain combines TRBV7-2 with TRBJ2-1, with D maybe TRBD2 (5 bases). CDR3 length equals 13 residues. Trimming removed 4 bases at V and 7 bases at J, with 11 bases between. Germline CDR1 SGHTA, CDR2 FQGNSA. In DNA, the CDR3 is TGTGCCAGCAGCTCCTCTAGCTGGAATGAGCAGTTCTTC. Translation gives CASSSSSWNEQFF.

This clonotype has just a few counts. The rearrangement links TRBV12-3 or TRBV12-4 to TRBJ2-2, with D tentatively TRBD1 or TRBD2 (5 bases each). The V gene lost 5 bases and the J gene lost 1 base, with 17 bases spanning the gap. The CDR3 consists of 17 residues. The CDR3 nucleotides read TGTGCCAGCAGTCGAGGGACCCAATCTATGAACACCGGGGAGCTGTTTTTT. Amino acids: CASSRGTQSMNTGELFF.

This clonotype was recorded a few times. The chain carries TRBV10-3 and TRBJ2-7; 11 bases map to TRBD2. Germline V lookup: CDR1 ENHRY, CDR2 SYGVKD. Losses at the gene ends were 0 bases for V and 0 bases for J; bases not matched to a gene: 7. This CDR3 contains 18 residues. CDR3 bases: TGTGCCATCAGTGAGTCGGTGACTAGCGGGGATACCTCCTACGAGCAGTACTTC. It yields the protein CAISESVTSGDTSYEQYF.

This chain joins TRBV2 and TRBJ2-3; D may be TRBD1 or TRBD2 (5 bases each). The V gene lost 7 bases and the J gene lost 4 bases, with 12 bases spanning the gap. Germline V gene lookup returns CDR1 SNHLY and CDR2 FYNNEI. This CDR3 region has 13 residues. CDR3 sequence (DNA): TGTGCCAGCAATTACGGGACGCCAGATACGCAGTATTTT. Translation gives CASNYGTPDTQYF.